These 32 T cell receptor beta chains were all obtained from the same sample, sequenced in a study of OX40 agonist ivuxolimab in advanced cancers. Library prep was done by the immunoSEQ multiplex PCR assay. Sourced from immuneACCESS, this table was stored by TCRdb with only in-frame sequences that have V and J called. A share of the clones is absent; for the studies checked, an unresolved V gene accounts for under half, and the remainder has no known explanation. The table for this sample lists 15,000 to 20,000 clones; about 70% of them were counted only once. The top ten hold 30% to 35% of the sample. Here the sequenced sample was CD4+ or CD8+ T cells sorted from blood, taken in a trial of the OX40 agonist ivuxolimab. The receptors derive from an adult with an advanced solid tumor such as melanoma, head and neck, liver or kidney cancer.

With regard to this clone: Its ends do not fully match the called genes, so a read error is possible. The genes are TRBV9 and TRBJ1-2; D unclear. Germline assignment: CDR1 SGDLS and CDR2 YYNGEE. The CDR3 is made up of 11 amino acids. DNA of the CDR3: TGTGCCAGCAGCGGCTCCTCGGTTGTCGCCTTC. Encoded protein: CASSGSSVVAF.

CDR3 nucleotides: TGTGCCAGCAGCTCGACAGACAGTGTGGGCTACACCTTC. Its translation: CASSSTDSVGYTF. J is TRBJ1-2 and V is TRBV5-4, with D possibly being TRBD1 (5 bases). The V and J ends lost 3 bases and 8 bases respectively, with 14 bases between them. CDR1 and CDR2 (germline): SGHNT, YYREEE (reference sequence). The CDR3 consists of 13 residues.

The rearrangement joins TRBV15 to TRBJ1-1; D unresolved. V gave up 0 bases and J gave up 0 bases, with 8 bases separating them. In germline, CDR1 is LNHNV, CDR2 YYDKDF (reference sequence). The CDR3 has 15 amino acids. The CDR3 DNA reads TGTGCCACCAGCAGAGACTCAGGCATGAACACTGAAGCTTTCTTT. Translation gives CATSRDSGMNTEAFF.

The V and J genes are TRBV19 and TRBJ2-1; no definite D call. The germline V and J ends were trimmed by 7 bases and 0 bases, with 13 bases remaining between them. The CDR3 is made up of 15 amino acids. In germline, CDR1 is LNHDA, CDR2 SQIVND (reference sequence). The CDR3 loop reads CASTPPTSSYNEQFF. CDR3 DNA sequence: TGTGCCAGTACCCCCCCAACGAGCTCCTACAATGAGCAGTTCTTC.

V gene TRBV27 combines with J gene TRBJ2-6, with D perhaps assigned TRBD1 or TRBD2 (5 bases each). Germline V CDR1 and CDR2: MNHEY, SMNVEV (reference sequence). Trimming removed 1 base at V and 5 bases at J, with 9 bases between. The CDR3 length is 15 residues. This CDR3 reads CASSLYEGRANVLTF. The CDR3 DNA sequence: TGTGCCAGCAGTTTATATGAGGGACGGGCCAACGTCCTGACTTTC.

CDR3 sequence (DNA): TGCGCCAGCAGCCATCCCAGAGGGAACACTGAAGCTTTCTTT. It codes for CASSHPRGNTEAFF. The chain is built from TRBV4-1 and TRBJ1-1, with D hard to call. The CDR3 consists of 14 residues. Per the germline V gene, CDR1 is MGHRA and CDR2 is YSYEKL. Trimming left V 3 bases short and J 1 base short, with 9 bases between.

This chain connects TRBV19 to TRBJ2-2; D not certain. Germline V gene data show CDR1 as LNHDA and CDR2 as SQIVND (reference sequence). CDR3 length equals 12 residues. The V end lost 6 bases, the J end lost 3 bases, and 5 bases lay between the germline ends. This CDR3 reads CASSWDTGELFF. CDR3 coding DNA: TGTGCCAGTAGCTGGGACACCGGGGAGCTGTTTTTT. Based on the CDR3 plus reference TRBV19 and TRBJ2-2, the full variable domain is DGGITQSPKYLFRKEGQNVTLSCEQNLNHDAMYWYRQDPGQGLRLIYYSQIVNDFQKGDIAEGYSVSREKKESFPLTVTSAQKNPTAFYLCASSWDTGELFFGEGSRLTVL.

V gene TRBV9 combines with J gene TRBJ2-7; 7 nucleotides align to TRBD2. This CDR3 has 15 amino acids. Germline CDR1 SGDLS, CDR2 YYNGEE. Trimming took 3 bases from V and 2 from J; bases not matched to a gene: 8. As DNA, the CDR3 is TGTGCCAGCAGCGCCTCCGCTAGCGGAACCTACGAGCAGTACTTC. Translation gives CASSASASGTYEQYF.

The rearrangement joins TRBV29-1 to TRBJ1-2; D remains ambiguous. This CDR3 is 8 amino acids long. V was pared by 4 bases and J by 7 bases, with 1 base between. Germline CDR1 SQVTM, CDR2 ANQGSEA. The CDR3 is CSVAGYTF. For the CDR3, the DNA is TGCAGCGTTGCTGGCTACACCTTC.

V is TRBV7-9 and J is TRBJ2-5; TRBD2 might be the D (6 bases). The J call may not be correct, given that the DNA end is closer to TRBJ2-7. The CDR3 loop spans 13 amino acids. The germline CDR1 and CDR2 sequences are SEHNR and FQNEAQ (reference sequence). The CDR3 loop reads CASSRGGSYEQYF. The CDR3, as DNA: TGTGCCAGCAGCCGGGGAGGATCCTACGAGCAGTACTTC.

The chain combines TRBV13 with TRBJ2-7; D unresolved. There are 11 residues in the CDR3. V was pared by 5 bases and J by 7 bases, with 9 bases between. Germline values: CDR1 PRHDT, CDR2 FYEKMQ (reference sequence). CDR3 sequence reads: CASSRDGEQYF. DNA for the CDR3: TGTGCCAGCAGCCGCGACGGGGAGCAGTACTTC.

The V gene is TRBV9, the J gene TRBJ1-1; D possibly corresponds to TRBD1 (5 bases). The CDR3 runs 13 residues. Germline loops: CDR1 SGDLS, CDR2 YYNGEE. Trimming removed 5 bases from V and 7 bases from J, with 15 bases in between. The CDR3 region is CASRPPGGGEAFF. For the CDR3, the DNA is TGTGCCAGCAGACCCCCCGGGGGGGGTGAAGCTTTCTTT.

The chain is built from TRBV11-2 and TRBJ2-1; perhaps TRBD1 as D (5 bases). Trimming removed 3 bases at V and 2 bases at J, with 11 bases between. The germline V gene has CDR1 SGHAT and CDR2 FQNNGV. The CDR3 has 15 amino acids. The DNA of the CDR3 is TGTGCCAGCAGCTTCCCCAGGGTTACCTACAATGAGCAGTTCTTC. Translation: CASSFPRVTYNEQFF.

The chain links TRBV28 to TRBJ2-3, with 8 positions matching TRBD1. From germline, CDR1 is MDHEN and CDR2 SYDVKM. The CDR3 has 15 amino acids. In DNA form, the CDR3 reads TGTGGGACACAAGGGGGACAGGTTAGCACAGATACGCAGTATTTT. Its translation is CGTQGGQVSTDTQYF.

This clone was found once. The chain combines TRBV13 with TRBJ2-2, with 7 bases lining up with TRBD2. V trimming: 4 bases; J trimming: 4 bases; junction bases outside the gene matches: 6. Germline values: CDR1 PRHDT, CDR2 FYEKMQ (reference sequence). This CDR3 comprises 15 residues. DNA for the CDR3: TGTGCCAGCAGCTGGTCGGGGGGTTTCACCGGGGAGCTGTTTTTT. It specifies CASSWSGGFTGELFF.

V is TRBV27 and J is TRBJ2-7, with 9 nucleotides matching TRBD1. In germline, CDR1 is MNHEY, CDR2 SMNVEV (reference sequence). The CDR3 is 14 residues long. V shed 4 bases, J shed 5 bases, and the junction held 6 bases outside the gene matches. The CDR3 DNA reads TGTGCCAGCAGTTGGGGACAGGGACCCGACGAGCAGTACTTC. As protein: CASSWGQGPDEQYF.

V usage is TRBV6-5 and J usage is TRBJ2-1, with 8 bases aligning to TRBD2. Germline-derived CDR1 and CDR2 are MNHEY and SVGAGI. Trimming removed 2 bases from V and 7 bases from J; junction bases left unmatched: 10. The CDR3 loop spans 16 amino acids. CDR3 in amino acids: CASSYTWSGSGNEQFF. Written as DNA, the CDR3 is TGTGCCAGCAGTTACACGTGGAGCGGGAGTGGGAATGAGCAGTTCTTC.

The chain joins TRBV19 to TRBJ1-1; TRBD1 agrees at 7 bases. The CDR3 consists of 14 residues. Per germline, CDR1 LNHDA and CDR2 SQIVND (reference sequence). V lost 5 bases, J lost 3 bases, and 6 bases stayed unmatched. In nucleotides, the CDR3 is TGTGCCAGTAGTCAAGGGGGCAGATACACTGAAGCTTTCTTT. Translating it yields CASSQGGRYTEAFF.

This clone was seen a few times. The chain is built from TRBV9 and TRBJ1-1; possibly TRBD1 for D (6 bases). The CDR3 runs to 14 residues. V gave up 0 bases and J gave up 2 bases, with 8 bases separating them. CDR1 and CDR2 from the germline V gene are SGDLS and YYNGEE. The CDR3 nucleotides are TGTGCCAGCAGCGTAGGGGACACCAACACTGAAGCTTTCTTT. Its protein product is CASSVGDTNTEAFF.

This chain joins TRBV5-5 and TRBJ1-1; 7 bases match TRBD1. Germline V CDR1 and CDR2: SGHKS, YYEKEE (reference sequence). CDR3 length equals 17 residues. The V and J ends lost 0 bases and 0 bases, in that order; junction bases with no gene match: 8. CDR3 in DNA: TGTGCCAGCAGCTTGGCCGGTCCGGGACAGATGAACACTGAAGCTTTCTTT. This translates into CASSLAGPGQMNTEAFF.

V usage is TRBV12-2 and J usage is TRBJ1-2; the table's TRBD1 call for D was not verified on the DNA. TRBV12-2 is tagged as a pseudogene. The CDR3 is made up of 13 amino acids. CDR3 DNA sequence: TGTGCAAGTCGCTTACGGACAGGGGATGGCTACACCTTC. Translation gives CASRLRTGDGYTF.

The chain uses TRBV2 and TRBJ2-1; 11 bases align to TRBD2. Trimming cost V 7 bases and J 4 bases; bases outside gene matches: 6. The length of the CDR3 is 15 residues. From germline, CDR1 is SNHLY and CDR2 FYNNEI. The CDR3 is CASTPGLAEYNEQFF. In DNA, the CDR3 is TGTGCCAGCACCCCGGGACTAGCGGAATACAATGAGCAGTTCTTC. Full variable domain (remainder filled in from reference TRBV2 and TRBJ2-1): EPEVTQTPSHQVTQMGQEVILRCVPISNHLYFYWYRQILGQKVEFLVSFYNNEISEKSEIFDDQFSVERPDGSNFTLKIRSTKLEDSAMYFCASTPGLAEYNEQFFGPGTRLTVL.

This chain links TRBV7-8 with TRBJ2-6; 7 bases line up with TRBD1. V lost 5 bases and J lost 1; bases outside the gene matches: 11. The CDR3 sequence is 18 residues long. CDR1 and CDR2 (germline): SGHVS, FQNEAQ. The CDR3 spells CASSKNRGPISGANVLTF. The CDR3 DNA is TGTGCCAGCAGCAAGAACAGGGGTCCCATTTCTGGGGCCAACGTCCTGACTTTC.

This clone was detected once. This chain uses TRBV5-4 with TRBJ2-3, with 7 positions matching TRBD2. CDR1 and CDR2 from the germline V gene are SGHNT and YYREEE (reference sequence). The CDR3 is 16 amino acids. V lost 4 bases, J lost 0 bases, and 8 bases stayed unmatched. CDR3 sequence reads: CASSPGTTPSTDTQYF. The CDR3 DNA follows: TGTGCCAGCAGCCCCGGGACTACCCCTAGCACAGATACGCAGTATTTT.

This clone has just one count. The chain joins TRBV2 to TRBJ1-5; D is unresolved. V dropped 3 bases and J dropped 3 bases, with 9 bases sitting between them. This CDR3 is 14 amino acids long. Looked up from germline, CDR1 is SNHLY and CDR2 is FYNNEI. CDR3: CASSDGQINQPQHF. The DNA of the CDR3 is TGTGCCAGCAGTGACGGGCAGATCAATCAGCCCCAGCATTTT.

The rearrangement links TRBV4-1 to TRBJ2-7, with D possibly being TRBD2 (5 bases). From germline, CDR1 is MGHRA and CDR2 YSYEKL. V dropped 1 base and J dropped 6 bases, with 16 bases sitting between them. The CDR3 is made up of 15 amino acids. The CDR3 loop reads CASSQGSTSVFEQYF. The CDR3 DNA reads TGCGCCAGCAGCCAAGGTTCCACTAGTGTGTTCGAGCAGTACTTC.

The chain recombines TRBV5-4 with TRBJ2-2; no clear D gene. V dropped 0 bases and J dropped 1 base, with 10 bases sitting between them. CDR3 size: 16 residues. Germline values: CDR1 SGHNT, CDR2 YYREEE (reference sequence). The CDR3 protein is CASSLARVLNTGELFF. In DNA, the CDR3 is TGTGCCAGCAGCTTGGCCCGGGTACTGAACACCGGGGAGCTGTTTTTT. Drawing the rest from reference TRBV5-4 and TRBJ2-2, the complete variable domain is ETGVTQSPTHLIKTRGQQVTLRCSSQSGHNTVSWYQQALGQGPQFIFQYYREEENGRGNFPPRFSGLQFPNYSSELNVNALELDDSALYLCASSLARVLNTGELFFGEGSRLTVL.

The V and J genes are TRBV7-3 and TRBJ2-6; D gene ambiguous. Germline CDR1 is SGHTA and CDR2 is FQGTGA. V was clipped by 5 bases and J by 5 bases, with 22 bases between them. The CDR3 is 18 amino acids. The CDR3 DNA follows: TGTGCCAGCAGCCCAATCACACGCTTACAAAGTCGGGCCAACGTCCTGACTTTC. The encoded protein is CASSPITRLQSRANVLTF.

This clone has just one count. This sequence joins TRBV13 and TRBJ1-5, with 8 bases aligning to TRBD1. Trimming took 5 bases from V and 3 from J; bases not matched to a gene: 6. The germline gives CDR1 PRHDT, CDR2 FYEKMQ (reference sequence). This CDR3 region has 15 residues. DNA for the CDR3: TGTGCCAGCAGCCCCCGGACAGGGAACAATCAGCCCCAGCATTTT. Residues: CASSPRTGNNQPQHF.

The rearrangement uses TRBV9 and TRBJ1-2, with D possibly matching TRBD1 (6 bases). Germline V lookup: CDR1 SGDLS, CDR2 YYNGEE. This CDR3 is 15 amino acids long. V was shortened by 0 bases and J by 5 bases, with 14 bases between the two germline ends. The CDR3 DNA reads TGTGCCAGCAGCGTAGAAGGACAGAGGAGATATGGCTACACCTTC. Translated, it gives CASSVEGQRRYGYTF.

This chain joins TRBV30 and TRBJ2-7; TRBD2 matches 9 bases. V dropped 3 bases and J dropped 3; count of bases not matched to a gene: 6. There are 14 residues in the CDR3. Per the germline V gene, CDR1 is GTSNPN and CDR2 is SVGIG (reference sequence). The CDR3 loop is CAWSVSGRVYEQYF. Written as DNA, the CDR3 is TGTGCCTGGAGCGTTAGCGGGAGAGTCTACGAGCAGTACTTC.

V usage is TRBV5-6 and J usage is TRBJ2-7; TRBD1 matches 8 bases. This CDR3 comprises 16 residues. CDR1 is SGHDT, CDR2 YYEEEE, per germline. J was trimmed by 6 bases and V by 1 base; bases with no gene match: 12. The CDR3 DNA reads as TGTGCCAGCAGCTTGTCTCCAGGGGGCACGAGCGCCGAGCAGTACTTC. Translation: CASSLSPGGTSAEQYF.